Following are 27 T cell receptor beta chains from one sample sequenced in a study of a mutant IDH1 vaccine in newly diagnosed glioma (dated by TCRdb to the early 2020s). Library preparation used the immunoSEQ multiplex PCR assay. This is the immuneACCESS table as TCRdb keeps it, with only in-frame sequences that have V and J called. A part of the clones is gone; compared with another copy, unresolved V genes explain less than half, and the rest is unexplained. Recorded for this sample are over 60,000 clones; roughly 79% of them occurred a single time. The top ten constitute roughly 5.3% of the sample. The sample's time point, from its label and the paper: week 35, safety follow-up. A 20-mer mutant IDH1 peptide at 300 micrograms in Montanide made up each vaccine dose, which was injected subcutaneously together with topical imiquimod. Their specific antigens are unknown. Specimen: PBMCs, collected from a glioma patient whose treatment included an IDH1 peptide vaccine. These receptors were taken from a middle-aged man with glioma.

This clone was detected a few times. The chain joins TRBV7-2 to TRBJ2-3; D unclear. CDR1 and CDR2 (germline): SGHTA, FQGNSA. The length of the CDR3 is 14 residues. V dropped 3 bases and J dropped 0 bases, with 7 bases sitting between them. For the CDR3, the DNA is TGTGCCAGCAGCTTGTTAAGGAGCACAGATACGCAGTATTTT. It codes for CASSLLRSTDTQYF.

This chain joins TRBV28 and TRBJ2-5, with 12 bases identical to TRBD1. Germline lookup yields CDR1 MDHEN and CDR2 SYDVKM. CDR3 size: 17 residues. V was pared by 1 base and J by 1 base, with 4 bases of the junction left unmatched. In DNA form, the CDR3 reads TGTGCCAGCAGTTTATTGGGGACAGGGGGCTTCCAAGAGACCCAGTACTTC. This gives the protein CASSLLGTGGFQETQYF.

The rearrangement links TRBV6-6 to TRBJ2-3, with a tentative D call TRBD2 (6 bases). The CDR3 runs 13 residues. Per the germline V gene, CDR1 is MNHNY and CDR2 is SVGAGI (reference sequence). The V and J ends lost 7 bases and 5 bases respectively, with 13 bases between them. CDR3 sequence reads: CASTPTGGDTQYF. DNA for the CDR3: TGTGCCAGCACCCCTACCGGGGGAGATACGCAGTATTTT.

The rearrangement uses TRBV2 and TRBJ1-5, with D possibly TRBD1 on 5 matching bases. Germline CDR1 SNHLY, CDR2 FYNNEI. This CDR3 is built from 15 residues. The germline V and J ends were trimmed by 3 bases and 0 bases, with 9 bases remaining between them. The CDR3 DNA follows: TGTGCCAGCAGTGATCCCGGGGGTAGCAATCAGCCCCAGCATTTT. It yields the protein CASSDPGGSNQPQHF.

This sequence joins TRBV6-6 and TRBJ1-3; perhaps TRBD1 as D (6 bases). This CDR3 has 14 residues. Germline-derived CDR1 and CDR2 are MNHNY and SVGAGI (reference sequence). Trimming left V 6 bases short and J 0 bases short, with 9 bases between. CDR3 sequence: CASSWDNSGNTIYF. CDR3 in DNA: TGTGCCAGCAGCTGGGACAACTCTGGAAACACCATATATTTT.

This clone was counted a single time. The J gene is TRBJ2-3, the V gene TRBV11-3; 8 nucleotides align to TRBD1. V lost 1 base, J lost 4 bases, and 1 base stayed unmatched. The CDR3 runs to 14 residues. CDR1 is SGHNT and CDR2 is YENEEA in the germline V gene. Here the CDR3 reads CASSLGQGSDTQYF. DNA for the CDR3: TGTGCCAGCAGCTTAGGACAGGGGTCAGATACGCAGTATTTT.

CDR3 sequence: CATSRDRASPLHF. CDR3 sequence (DNA): TGTGCCACCAGCCGGGACAGGGCTTCACCCCTCCACTTT. The rearrangement joins TRBV15 to TRBJ1-6; 9 nucleotides align to TRBD1. Germline CDR1 reads LNHNV; CDR2 reads YYDKDF (reference sequence). The trim removed 5 bases at V and 9 bases at J, leaving 2 bases unmatched. There are 13 residues in the CDR3.

Notes on this clone: A junction end diverges from the germline sequence, so it may reflect a read error. CDR3 DNA sequence: TGTGCTAGCAGCTTAGTGGCGACCTCCTACGAGCAGTACTTC. This translates into CASSLVATSYEQYF. The chain employs TRBV7-7 and TRBJ2-7; D is uncertain. This CDR3 is 14 amino acids long. Germline values: CDR1 SSHAT, CDR2 FNYEAQ (reference sequence).

The chain has TRBV11-2 and TRBJ2-7; tentative D call: TRBD2 (7 bases). Trimming left V 6 bases short and J 2 bases short, with 8 bases between. CDR1 SGHAT and CDR2 FQNNGV come from the germline V gene. CDR3 length: 12 residues. This chain's CDR3 is CASRGGAYEQYF. In nucleotides, the CDR3 is TGTGCCAGCAGAGGGGGGGCCTACGAGCAGTACTTC.

This clone has just a few counts. The V call is TRBV15, the J call TRBJ2-5; perhaps TRBD1 as D (5 bases). The V and J ends lost 1 base and 5 bases respectively, with 8 bases between them. CDR3 length: 13 residues. Germline V gene sequence: CDR1 LNHNV, CDR2 YYDKDF (reference sequence). In nucleotides, the CDR3 is TGTGCCACCAGCAGAGTGGACACGGAGACCCAGTACTTC. Protein product: CATSRVDTETQYF.

The J gene is TRBJ2-5, the V gene TRBV18; D may match TRBD1 or TRBD2 (5 bases each). V lost 2 bases and J 1 base, leaving 17 bases between the germline ends. CDR3 length: 17 residues. Germline loops: CDR1 KGHSH, CDR2 LQKENI. CDR3 residues: CASSPLSVWGSQETQYF. DNA for the CDR3: TGTGCCAGCTCACCATTATCTGTGTGGGGGAGCCAAGAGACCCAGTACTTC. Full variable domain (outside the CDR3, taken from reference TRBV18 and TRBJ2-5): NAGVMQNPRHLVRRRGQEARLRCSPMKGHSHVYWYRQLPEEGLKFMVYLQKENIIDESGMPKERFSAEFPKEGPSILRIQQVVRGDSAAYFCASSPLSVWGSQETQYFGPGTRLLVL.

The chain employs TRBV29-1 and TRBJ2-7, with 8 bases matching TRBD2. From germline, CDR1 is SQVTM and CDR2 ANQGSEA. This CDR3 has 15 residues. The V gene end was trimmed by 8 bases and the J gene end by 0 bases; junction bases not matched to a gene: 12. DNA for the CDR3: TGCAGCCACGATAGGGCGGGAGGTCACTCCTACGAGCAGTACTTC. Encoded protein: CSHDRAGGHSYEQYF.

The genes are TRBV27 and TRBJ2-3; D is unresolved. This CDR3 is 12 amino acids long. V was clipped by 8 bases and J by 4 bases, with 10 bases between them. Germline CDR1 and CDR2: MNHEY and SMNVEV (reference sequence). This chain's CDR3 is CASGISADTQYF. For the CDR3, the DNA is TGTGCCAGCGGGATATCGGCAGATACGCAGTATTTT.

This chain connects TRBV5-6 to TRBJ1-2; possible D gene TRBD1, 5 bases. V lost 0 bases to trimming and J lost 3 bases, with 9 bases between them. The CDR3 consists of 14 residues. The V gene's germline CDR1 is SGHDT and CDR2 YYEEEE. The CDR3 DNA reads as TGTGCCAGCAGCTTGGGGGGCAGGGACTATGGCTACACCTTC. As protein: CASSLGGRDYGYTF.

This rearrangement joins TRBV4-1 to TRBJ2-1; tentatively, D is TRBD2 (5 bases). The V gene lost 3 bases and the J gene lost 0 bases, with 12 bases spanning the gap. The germline V gene encodes CDR1 MGHRA and CDR2 YSYEKL. The CDR3 extends over 16 amino acids. The CDR3 loop reads CASSHTAESSYNEQFF. CDR3 in DNA: TGCGCCAGCAGCCACACAGCGGAGAGCTCCTACAATGAGCAGTTCTTC.

The chain has TRBV19 and TRBJ2-4; tentative D call: TRBD2 (6 bases). The CDR3 is made up of 13 amino acids. Germline V gene sequence: CDR1 LNHDA, CDR2 SQIVND (reference sequence). Between the trimmed V and J ends, which lost 4 bases and 13 bases, there was a span of 17 bases. DNA for the CDR3: TGTGCCAGTAGTACTCCGGACGGGGGAGAGCAGTACTTC. It yields the protein CASSTPDGGEQYF.

The V call is TRBV7-2, the J call TRBJ2-3; 12 bases map to TRBD2. V lost 4 bases and J lost 2; bases outside the gene matches: 13. The CDR3 sequence is 19 residues long. Germline CDR1 and CDR2: SGHTA and FQGNSA. CDR3 bases: TGTGCCAGCAGCTCGGGGGGGACTAGCGGGCACCGCAACACAGATACGCAGTATTTT. This codes for CASSSGGTSGHRNTDTQYF.

Regarding this clone: The junction does not match germline at one end; this may be a read error. The CDR3: CASSHGQNTEAFF. In DNA, the CDR3 is TGTGCTAGCAGCCACGGACAGAACACTGAAGCTTTCTTT. This chain joins TRBV7-7 and TRBJ1-1, with a possible D match to TRBD1 (5 bases). The CDR3 has 13 residues. The V gene's germline CDR1 is SSHAT and CDR2 FNYEAQ (reference sequence).

The chain combines TRBV5-6 with TRBJ2-3; D remains unclear. Between the trimmed V and J ends, which lost 3 bases and 1 base, there was a span of 15 bases. This CDR3 is 16 amino acids long. Germline loops: CDR1 SGHDT, CDR2 YYEEEE. The CDR3 DNA is TGTGCCAGCAGCTCGAGGAGAATCCAGGGCACAGATACGCAGTATTTT. This sequence encodes CASSSRRIQGTDTQYF.

The rearrangement links TRBV27 to TRBJ2-7, with 8 bases lining up with TRBD1. The CDR3 totals 14 residues. V lost 3 bases and J lost 4; bases outside the gene matches: 5. Germline V gene sequence: CDR1 MNHEY, CDR2 SMNVEV (reference sequence). The CDR3 loop reads CASSFSGGEYEQYF. The CDR3 nucleotides are TGTGCCAGCAGTTTTTCAGGGGGCGAGTACGAGCAGTACTTC.

The chain couples TRBV6-6 to TRBJ1-5; 7 bases are a match to TRBD1. This CDR3 spans 14 amino acids. CDR1 MNHNY and CDR2 SVGAGI come from the germline V gene (reference sequence). The V segment lost 2 bases and the J segment 6 bases; nucleotides outside the gene matches: 4. The CDR3 bases are TGTGCCAGCAGTTACGACAGGGTGGGTCAGCCCCAGCATTTT. Translation gives CASSYDRVGQPQHF.

The rearrangement uses TRBV15 and TRBJ2-3, with D perhaps matching TRBD2 (6 bases). V lost 0 bases to trimming and J lost 10 bases, with 11 bases between them. From germline, CDR1 is LNHNV and CDR2 YYDKDF (reference sequence). The CDR3 is 13 residues long. CDR3 sequence reads: CATSRDPGVPQYF. The CDR3 region has the DNA TGTGCCACCAGCAGAGATCCGGGAGTACCGCAGTATTTT.

The chain links TRBV9 to TRBJ1-5; D remains unclear. CDR1 SGDLS and CDR2 YYNGEE come from the germline V gene. V was trimmed by 1 base and J by 5 bases, leaving 10 bases between them. This CDR3 region has 14 residues. The DNA for the CDR3 is TGTGCCAGCAGCGTATCTCCCTACTATCAGCCCCAGCATTTT. It translates to CASSVSPYYQPQHF.

The gene calls are TRBV27 and TRBJ2-3, with no clear D. V lost 6 bases and J 7 bases, leaving 8 bases between the germline ends. The germline gives CDR1 MNHEY, CDR2 SMNVEV (reference sequence). This CDR3 is 11 amino acids long. The CDR3: CASRQTNTQYF. The CDR3 bases are TGTGCCAGCAGACAAACAAATACGCAGTATTTT.

The chain carries TRBV19 and TRBJ1-1, with 10 bases identical to TRBD1. V shed 6 bases and J 1 base; nucleotides not matched to a gene: 5. There are 15 residues in the CDR3. The germline V gene encodes CDR1 LNHDA and CDR2 SQIVND (reference sequence). The DNA for the CDR3 is TGTGCCAGTAGAAGACAGGGGGCCGGGAACACTGAAGCTTTCTTT. It is translated as CASRRQGAGNTEAFF.

The rearrangement links TRBV25-1 to TRBJ2-1, with 8 positions matching TRBD2. CDR3 size: 15 residues. V lost 3 bases to trimming and J lost 2 bases; unmatched junction nucleotides: 3. The germline gives CDR1 MGHDK, CDR2 SYGVNS. In nucleotides, the CDR3 is TGTGCCAGCAGTGACAGCGGGGGACCCTACAATGAGCAGTTCTTC. Translation: CASSDSGGPYNEQFF.

The chain recombines TRBV7-6 with TRBJ2-7; TRBD1 agrees at 8 bases. Germline CDR1 reads SGHVS; CDR2 reads FNYEAQ. CDR3 length: 14 residues. V shed 5 bases, J shed 4 bases, and the junction held 7 bases outside the gene matches. The CDR3 is CASSPGTGDYEQYF. In DNA, the CDR3 is TGTGCCAGCAGCCCCGGGACAGGAGATTACGAGCAGTACTTC.